Listed here are 9 T cell receptor beta chains from one sample, sequenced in a study of breast tumors, draining lymph nodes, adjacent tissues. One entry per CDR3 protein results from TCRdb running MiXCR on the multiplex PCR reads. The sample lists some 140,000 distinct CDR3 sequences, around 21% seen once, with 2% to 2.5% in the top ten. Breast cancer patients provided tissue from their axillary draining lymph nodes. What was sequenced was axillary lymph node tissue. The receptors here all came from a female donor with breast cancer. Some clones in this sample may be carry-over from other donors' samples.

This clonotype has a single count. A much larger clone differs from this one at a single base, so this may be a read error. Because it lacks the conserved phenylalanine or tryptophan at the end, this CDR3 is likely a read error. The chain carries TRBV9 and TRBJ1-5, with a tentative D call TRBD1 (6 bases). Trimming cost V 3 bases and J 6 bases, with 16 bases left between them. Germline V gene data show CDR1 as SGDLS and CDR2 as YYNGEE. The CDR3 has 15 amino acids. CDR3: CASSGFGGLGQPQHC. CDR3 DNA: TGTGCCAGCAGCGGGTTCGGGGGGCTCGGTCAGCCCCAGCATTGT.

This clonotype was detected ten times or more. For the CDR3, the DNA is TGCGCCAGCAGCTTGGTCGGAGGGCCGCGGGACGAGCAGTACTTC. Protein sequence: CASSLVGGPRDEQYF. The chain combines TRBV5-1 with TRBJ2-7; the D gene is possibly TRBD2 (6 bases). Germline CDR1 reads SGHRS; CDR2 reads YFSETQ. The CDR3 extends over 15 amino acids. Trimming pared 0 bases from V and 5 bases from J, leaving 15 bases between. Full variable domain (rest looked up from reference TRBV5-1 and TRBJ2-7): KAGVTQTPRYLIKTRGQQVTLSCSPISGHRSVSWYQQTPGQGLQFLFEYFSETQRNKGNFPGRFSGRQFSNSRSEMNVSTLELGDSALYLCASSLVGGPRDEQYFGPGTRLTVT.

The chain uses TRBV9 and TRBJ2-1; 9 positions match TRBD2. The germline gives CDR1 SGDLS, CDR2 YYNGEE. The J segment lost 10 bases and the V segment lost 4 bases, leaving 12 bases of the junction unmatched. This CDR3 has 15 residues. Written as DNA, the CDR3 is TGTGCCAGCAGCCCTGAGGGCGGGAGGGCCTACGAGCAGTTCTTC. This gives the protein CASSPEGGRAYEQFF.

There are many counts of this clonotype. J is TRBJ2-3 and V is TRBV14; D is undetermined. Germline assignment: CDR1 SGHDN and CDR2 FVKESK. Trimming removed 0 bases from V and 2 bases from J, with 9 bases in between. The CDR3 consists of 15 residues. The CDR3 loop is CASSQEISSTDTQYF. Here the CDR3 DNA reads TGTGCCAGCAGCCAAGAAATCAGCTCCACAGATACGCAGTATTTT.

V and J are TRBV5-1 and TRBJ2-1; TRBD2 is a possible D gene (5 bases). The germline V and J ends were trimmed by 3 bases and 7 bases, with 11 bases remaining between them. Germline CDR1 and CDR2: SGHRS and YFSETQ. The CDR3 runs 13 residues. CDR3 sequence reads: CASSSFPGNEQFF. The CDR3 nucleotides are TGCGCCAGCAGCTCATTTCCGGGAAATGAGCAGTTCTTC.

As regards this clonotype: A much larger clone lies a single base off, so this may be a read error. The rearrangement links TRBV2 to TRBJ1-5; tentative D call: TRBD1 (5 bases). The germline V gene has CDR1 SNHLY and CDR2 FYNNEI. The CDR3 consists of 14 residues. Trimming cost V 5 bases and J 9 bases, with 17 bases left between them. For the CDR3, the DNA is TGTGCCAGCAGTAAATTGGAAGGGGCCCTGCCCCAGCATTTT. Residues: CASSKLEGALPQHF.

Points on this clonotype: A much larger clone differs from this one at a single base, so this may be a read error. The genes are TRBV25-1 and TRBJ2-7, with 8 bases fitting TRBD2. The CDR3 loop spans 15 amino acids. Germline V gene sequence: CDR1 MGHDK, CDR2 SYGVNS. Trimming removed 4 bases from V and 1 base from J; junction bases left unmatched: 6. CDR3 nucleotides: TGTGCCAGCAGTGCTCAAGCTAGCGGGTCCTACGAGCAGTACTTC. Translation: CASSAQASGSYEQYF.

About this clonotype: A much larger clonotype is one base distant, so this may be a read error. V usage is TRBV6-6 and J usage is TRBJ2-2; D assignment may be TRBD1 or TRBD2 (5 bases each). The ends were cut back, 6 bases at V and 9 bases at J, with 11 bases in the middle. The CDR3 is 12 amino acids. Germline lookup yields CDR1 MNHNY and CDR2 SVGAGI (reference sequence). Here the CDR3 reads CASRTGTRELFF. The CDR3 bases are TGTGCCAGCAGGACGGGGACCAGGGAGCTGTTTTTT.

Points on this clonotype: A clone one base away is much larger, so this may be a read error. The V and J genes are TRBV3-1 and TRBJ2-5; TRBD2 matches 12 bases. V was clipped by 0 bases and J by 1 base; unmatched bases: 6. The CDR3 contains 18 residues. CDR1 is LGHDT, CDR2 YNNKEL, per germline (reference sequence). The CDR3 region is CASSQDRGLAGPQETQYF. CDR3 coding DNA: TGTGCCAGCAGCCAAGATCGGGGACTAGCGGGCCCCCAAGAGACCCAGTACTTC.